The 20 T cell receptor beta chains reported below all come from one sample, sequenced in a study of sequential checkpoint blockade in melanoma. TCRdb's table, derived via immunoSEQ multiplex PCR, lists solely in-frame clones and lacks some. The top ten clones hold about 7% of a sample with around 19,000 clones, roughly 28% of them seen once. The treatment here: randomized to nivolumab then ipilimumab (arm A) or the reverse (arm B). Source: tumor tissue (inferred from file names), taken from a patient given nivolumab and ipilimumab in sequence. All receptors derive from a human donor with melanoma.

V gene TRBV5-1 combines with J gene TRBJ1-2, with D possibly TRBD1 on 5 matching bases. Deletions cut 0 bases from V and 3 bases from J, with 12 bases between. Germline values: CDR1 SGHRS, CDR2 YFSETQ. The CDR3 has 15 amino acids. CDR3 amino acids: CASSLVGREDYGYTF. As DNA, the CDR3 is TGCGCCAGCAGCTTGGTTGGCAGGGAGGACTATGGCTACACCTTC.

In this sample, this clone turned up a few times. V is TRBV6-8 and J is TRBJ1-1; TRBD1 matches at 7 bases. The CDR3 covers 15 residues. CDR1 is MNHGY and CDR2 is SAAAGT in the germline V gene. J was trimmed by 5 bases and V by 6 bases; bases with no gene match: 12. The CDR3 nucleotides read TGTGCCAGCAGCCGGACAGGCCACCGGGGAACTGAAGCTTTCTTT. Translating it yields CASSRTGHRGTEAFF.

Only a few counts were recorded for this clone. The V call is TRBV9, the J call TRBJ1-1; a weak D match, TRBD1 (5 bases). CDR1 and CDR2 (germline): SGDLS, YYNGEE. Trimming took 5 bases from V and 3 from J, leaving 17 bases between them. This CDR3 has 15 residues. This chain's CDR3 is CASRTAGGKDTEAFF. The CDR3 nucleotides read TGTGCCAGCAGGACGGCTGGGGGAAAGGACACTGAAGCTTTCTTT.

This clone was detected a few times. The CDR3 DNA is TGTGCCAGCACCTCAAGCGGGAGCGGCTCCTACGAGCAGTACTTC. This sequence encodes CASTSSGSGSYEQYF. V and J are TRBV28 and TRBJ2-7, with 8 bases lining up with TRBD2. The J segment lost 0 bases and the V segment lost 7 bases, leaving 8 bases of the junction unmatched. Germline CDR1 and CDR2: MDHEN and SYDVKM. CDR3 length: 15 residues.

This clone was seen ten or more times. J is TRBJ2-7 and V is TRBV11-3; D is tentatively TRBD1 or TRBD2 (6 bases each). With 4 bases removed from V and 2 bases from J, the gap between germline ends came to 12 bases. The CDR3 spans 14 residues. Germline CDR1 and CDR2: SGHNT and YENEEA. The CDR3 sequence is CASSYRRDTYEQYF. For the CDR3, the DNA is TGTGCCAGCAGCTATCGGCGGGACACCTACGAGCAGTACTTC.

This clone turned up a few times. The V call is TRBV11-3, the J call TRBJ2-1; 10 nucleotides line up with TRBD2. The germline gives CDR1 SGHNT, CDR2 YENEEA. The CDR3 is 15 residues long. Germline trimming cut 5 bases from V and 10 bases from J; bases unmatched to any gene: 11. The CDR3 reads CASSPGSGGAWEQFF. CDR3 nucleotide sequence: TGTGCCAGCAGCCCAGGGAGCGGGGGGGCGTGGGAGCAGTTCTTC.

This clone appeared many times. The chain employs TRBV7-4 and TRBJ2-5, with 9 nucleotides matching TRBD2. The CDR3 is 15 amino acids. Germline V gene sequence: CDR1 SGHVT, CDR2 SQSDAQ. V gave up 4 bases and J gave up 6 bases; unmatched junction bases: 9. The CDR3 DNA is TGTGCCAGCAGCTCCCTAGCGGGAATAAGCCAGACCCAGTACTTC. It translates to CASSSLAGISQTQYF.

The genes are TRBV28 and TRBJ2-2; the D gene is possibly TRBD1 (5 bases). The CDR3 is 15 amino acids. Germline V gene sequence: CDR1 MDHEN, CDR2 SYDVKM. Trimming left V 7 bases short and J 5 bases short, with 17 bases between. CDR3 in amino acids: CASKRGQGQTGELFF. The CDR3 DNA reads TGTGCCAGCAAACGAGGCCAGGGTCAAACCGGGGAGCTGTTTTTT.

The chain carries TRBV19 and TRBJ2-5; 7 bases are a match to TRBD1. The CDR3 spans 13 residues. Germline CDR1 reads LNHDA; CDR2 reads SQIVND (reference sequence). After removal of 6 bases from V and 2 bases from J, the junction contained 3 bases not matched to a gene. The CDR3 sequence: CASSPGQQETQYF. In DNA, the CDR3 is TGTGCCAGTAGCCCGGGACAGCAAGAGACCCAGTACTTC.

V usage is TRBV6-8 and J usage is TRBJ2-1; TRBD2 agrees at 11 bases. CDR1 is MNHGY and CDR2 is SAAAGT in the germline V gene. The CDR3 has 16 residues. After removal of 4 bases from V and 9 bases from J, the junction contained 11 bases not matched to a gene. The CDR3 nucleotides are TGTGCCAGCAGTTCCGATTTAGCGGGAGGGCCGGGTGAGCAGTTCTTC. It encodes CASSSDLAGGPGEQFF.

The chain couples TRBV5-1 to TRBJ2-5; 9 bases are shared with TRBD1. V lost 3 bases and J lost 4; bases outside the gene matches: 4. CDR3 length: 14 amino acids. Germline V gene data show CDR1 as SGHRS and CDR2 as YFSETQ. The CDR3 sequence is CASSSGQGGETQYF. The CDR3 DNA reads as TGCGCCAGCAGCTCGGGACAGGGTGGAGAGACCCAGTACTTC.

This chain connects TRBV19 to TRBJ2-1, with 12 nucleotides matching TRBD2. The CDR3 consists of 17 residues. V lost 4 bases, J lost 4 bases, and 8 bases stayed unmatched. Germline CDR1 and CDR2: LNHDA and SQIVND (reference sequence). CDR3 sequence (DNA): TGTGCCAGTAGTAAGCGGACTAGCGGGACGGGATACAATGAGCAGTTCTTC. It yields the protein CASSKRTSGTGYNEQFF.

The chain joins TRBV10-3 to TRBJ1-2, with 8 bases lining up with TRBD1. The V gene end was trimmed by 10 bases and the J gene end by 5 bases; junction bases not matched to a gene: 18. The CDR3 totals 16 residues. Germline V lookup: CDR1 ENHRY, CDR2 SYGVKD. The CDR3 region is CASQGALHDLLYGYTF. The CDR3 DNA follows: TGTGCCAGTCAGGGGGCACTCCACGATTTGTTATATGGCTACACCTTC.

The chain uses TRBV11-3 and TRBJ2-2; D is ambiguous. The length of the CDR3 is 15 residues. Germline CDR1 is SGHNT and CDR2 is YENEEA. The germline V and J ends were trimmed by 0 bases and 4 bases, with 9 bases remaining between them. As DNA, the CDR3 is TGTGCCAGCAGCTTAGAGGTTTCATTCACCGGGGAGCTGTTTTTT. Translation: CASSLEVSFTGELFF.

The chain is built from TRBV19 and TRBJ2-3, with 8 bases lining up with TRBD2. CDR1 LNHDA and CDR2 SQIVND come from the germline V gene (reference sequence). Unmatched junction bases numbered 13, after V lost 8 bases and J lost 3 bases. The CDR3 is 16 residues long. The CDR3 region has the DNA TGTGCCAGTCGATCCGGGAGCGGGGGTGTTACAGATACGCAGTATTTT. Residues: CASRSGSGGVTDTQYF.

This rearrangement joins TRBV30 to TRBJ2-1; 9 nucleotides match TRBD1. Trimming removed 3 bases from V and 4 bases from J; junction bases left unmatched: 4. The CDR3 has 14 residues. CDR1 and CDR2 (germline): GTSNPN, SVGIG (reference sequence). Here the CDR3 reads CAWSPGTGYNEQFF. CDR3 in DNA: TGTGCCTGGAGCCCAGGGACAGGGTACAATGAGCAGTTCTTC.

This clone was found once. The chain couples TRBV19 to TRBJ2-7, with 8 bases matching TRBD1. The CDR3 covers 14 residues. Germline-derived CDR1 and CDR2 are LNHDA and SQIVND (reference sequence). The ends lost 5 bases at V and 5 bases at J; junction bases unmatched: 8. The CDR3, as DNA: TGTGCCAGTAGTTCCCGGACAGGGCTGCACGAGCAGTACTTC. Protein sequence: CASSSRTGLHEQYF.

This sequence joins TRBV6-8 and TRBJ2-7; 7 bases align to TRBD2. This CDR3 comprises 14 residues. Per germline, CDR1 MNHGY and CDR2 SAAAGT. The V and J ends lost 4 bases and 5 bases, in that order; junction bases with no gene match: 8. CDR3 protein: CASSSGRGVHEQYF. The CDR3 bases are TGTGCCAGCAGTTCAGGCCGGGGGGTGCACGAGCAGTACTTC.

This clone was recorded at least ten times. The rearrangement joins TRBV6-1 to TRBJ1-5; weak D call: TRBD1 (5 bases). The germline V gene encodes CDR1 MNHNS and CDR2 SASEGT. V was shortened by 0 bases and J by 7 bases, with 19 bases between the two germline ends. CDR3 length: 17 residues. The CDR3 protein is CASSEAQEIVKGQPQHF. CDR3 DNA: TGTGCCAGCAGTGAAGCCCAGGAAATCGTAAAGGGGCAGCCCCAGCATTTT.

The rearrangement links TRBV11-3 to TRBJ2-7; TRBD2 aligns across 7 bases. The trim removed 4 bases at V and 8 bases at J, leaving 20 bases unmatched. The CDR3 spans 17 residues. CDR1 SGHNT and CDR2 YENEEA come from the germline V gene. In nucleotides, the CDR3 is TGTGCCAGCAGCTGGAAAACCGGGACGGAGCCGCGGGGGAAGCAGTACTTC. It is translated as CASSWKTGTEPRGKQYF.